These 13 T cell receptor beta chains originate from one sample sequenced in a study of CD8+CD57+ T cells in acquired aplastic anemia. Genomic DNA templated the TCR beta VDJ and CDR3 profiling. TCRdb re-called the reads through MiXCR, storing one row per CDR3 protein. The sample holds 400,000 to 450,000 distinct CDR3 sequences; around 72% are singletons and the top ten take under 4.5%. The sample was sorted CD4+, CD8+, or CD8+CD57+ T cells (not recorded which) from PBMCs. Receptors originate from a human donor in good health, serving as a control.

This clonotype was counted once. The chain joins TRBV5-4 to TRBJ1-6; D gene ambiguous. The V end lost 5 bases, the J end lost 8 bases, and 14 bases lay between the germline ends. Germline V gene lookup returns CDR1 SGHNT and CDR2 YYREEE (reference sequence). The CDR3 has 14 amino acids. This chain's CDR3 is CASREERRHSPLHF. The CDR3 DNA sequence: TGTGCCAGCAGGGAAGAAAGGAGGCATTCACCCCTCCACTTT.

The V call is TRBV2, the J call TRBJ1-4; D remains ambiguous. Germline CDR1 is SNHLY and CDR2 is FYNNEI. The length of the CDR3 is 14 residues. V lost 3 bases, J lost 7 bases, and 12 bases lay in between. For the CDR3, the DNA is TGTGCCAGCAGTGAGGGGTGGCGTACTGAAAAACTGTTTTTT. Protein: CASSEGWRTEKLFF.

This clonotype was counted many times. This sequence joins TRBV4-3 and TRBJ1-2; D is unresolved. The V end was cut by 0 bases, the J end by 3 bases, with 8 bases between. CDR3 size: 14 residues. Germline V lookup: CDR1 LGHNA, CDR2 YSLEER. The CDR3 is CASSQDRQDYGYTF. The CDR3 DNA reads TGCGCCAGCAGCCAAGACAGGCAGGACTATGGCTACACCTTC.

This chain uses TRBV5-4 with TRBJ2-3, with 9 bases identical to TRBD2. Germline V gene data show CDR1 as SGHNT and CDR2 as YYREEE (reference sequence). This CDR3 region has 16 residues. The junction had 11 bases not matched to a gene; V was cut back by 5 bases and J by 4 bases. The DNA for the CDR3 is TGTGCCAGCAGTCTAATAAGCGGGGGGTGGGCAGATACGCAGTATTTT. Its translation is CASSLISGGWADTQYF.

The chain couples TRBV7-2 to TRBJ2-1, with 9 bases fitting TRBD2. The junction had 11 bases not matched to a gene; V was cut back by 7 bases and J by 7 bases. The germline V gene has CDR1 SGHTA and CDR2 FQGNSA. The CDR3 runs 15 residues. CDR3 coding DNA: TGTGCCAGCAAGCCCGGGACTAGCAGGGGGAATGAGCAGTTCTTC. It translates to CASKPGTSRGNEQFF. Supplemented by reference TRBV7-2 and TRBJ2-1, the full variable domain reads GAGVSQSPSNKVTEKGKDVELRCDPISGHTALYWYRQSLGQGLEFLIYFQGNSAPDKSGLPSDRFSAERTGGSVSTLTIQRTQQEDSAVYLCASKPGTSRGNEQFFGPGTRLTVL.

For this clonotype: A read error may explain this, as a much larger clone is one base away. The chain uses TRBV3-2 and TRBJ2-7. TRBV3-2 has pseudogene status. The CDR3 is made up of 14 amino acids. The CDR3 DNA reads TGTGCCAGCAGCCAAGGGCACCACTCCTGCGAGCAGTACTTC. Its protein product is CASSQGHHSCEQYF.

The CDR3: CSALGDYGYTF. The CDR3 nucleotides read TGCAGTGCCTTGGGGGACTATGGCTACACCTTC. The J gene is TRBJ1-2, the V gene TRBV20-1; maybe TRBD1 (5 bases). This CDR3 is 11 amino acids long. The ends were cut back, 6 bases at V and 3 bases at J, with 8 bases in the middle. CDR1 DFQATT and CDR2 SNEGSKA come from the germline V gene (reference sequence).

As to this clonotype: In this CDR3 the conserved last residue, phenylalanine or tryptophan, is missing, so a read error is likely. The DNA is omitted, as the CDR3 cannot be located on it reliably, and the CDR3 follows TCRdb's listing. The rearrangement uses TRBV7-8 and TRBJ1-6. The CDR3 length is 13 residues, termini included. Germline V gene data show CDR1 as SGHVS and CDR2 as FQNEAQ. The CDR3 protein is CASSLMGDSATQY.

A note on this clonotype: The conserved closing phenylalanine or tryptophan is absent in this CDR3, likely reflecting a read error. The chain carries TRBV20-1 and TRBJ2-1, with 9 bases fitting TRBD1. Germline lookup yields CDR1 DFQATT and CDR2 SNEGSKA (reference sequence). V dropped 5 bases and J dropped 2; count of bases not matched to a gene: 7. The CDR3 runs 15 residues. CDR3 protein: CSAGNRGRAYNEQFY. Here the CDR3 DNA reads TGCAGTGCTGGTAACAGGGGGCGCGCCTACAATGAGCAGTTCTAC.

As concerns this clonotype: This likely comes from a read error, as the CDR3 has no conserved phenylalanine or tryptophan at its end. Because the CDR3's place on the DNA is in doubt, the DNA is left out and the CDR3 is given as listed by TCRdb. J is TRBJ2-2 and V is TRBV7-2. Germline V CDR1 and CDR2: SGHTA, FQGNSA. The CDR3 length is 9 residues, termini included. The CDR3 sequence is CASSEAPDV.

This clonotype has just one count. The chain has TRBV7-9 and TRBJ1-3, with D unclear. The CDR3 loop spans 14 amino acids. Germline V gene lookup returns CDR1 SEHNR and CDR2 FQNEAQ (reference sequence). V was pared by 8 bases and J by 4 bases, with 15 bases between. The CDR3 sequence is CASGLHHMGNTIYF. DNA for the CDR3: TGTGCCAGCGGACTACACCATATGGGAAACACCATATATTTT. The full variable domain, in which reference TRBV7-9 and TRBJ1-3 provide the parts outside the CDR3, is DTGVSQNPRHKITKRGQNVTFRCDPISEHNRLYWYRQTLGQGPEFLTYFQNEAQLEKSRLLSDRFSAERPKGSFSTLEIQRTEQGDSAMYLCASGLHHMGNTIYFGEGSWLTVV.

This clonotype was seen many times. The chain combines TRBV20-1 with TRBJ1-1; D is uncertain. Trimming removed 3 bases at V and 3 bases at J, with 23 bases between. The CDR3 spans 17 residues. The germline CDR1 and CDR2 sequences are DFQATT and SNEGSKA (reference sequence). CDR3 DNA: TGCAGTGCTAGGAGACCCCGGACCCCTGGGCTAGACACTGAAGCTTTCTTT. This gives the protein CSARRPRTPGLDTEAFF.

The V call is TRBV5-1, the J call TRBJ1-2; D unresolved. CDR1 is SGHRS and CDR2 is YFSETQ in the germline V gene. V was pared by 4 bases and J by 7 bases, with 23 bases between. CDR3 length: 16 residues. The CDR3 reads CASSHHAGRSLGGYTF. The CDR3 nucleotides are TGCGCCAGCAGCCACCATGCTGGCCGCTCGTTAGGTGGCTACACCTTC.